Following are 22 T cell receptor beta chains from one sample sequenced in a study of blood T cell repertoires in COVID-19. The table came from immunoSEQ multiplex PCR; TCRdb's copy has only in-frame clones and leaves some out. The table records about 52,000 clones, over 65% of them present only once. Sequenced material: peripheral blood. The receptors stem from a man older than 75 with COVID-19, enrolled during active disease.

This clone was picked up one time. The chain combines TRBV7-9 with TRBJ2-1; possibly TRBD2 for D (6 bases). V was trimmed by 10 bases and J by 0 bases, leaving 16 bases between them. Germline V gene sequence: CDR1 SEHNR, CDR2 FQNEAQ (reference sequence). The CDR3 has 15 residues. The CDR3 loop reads CATAPGGSSYNEQFF. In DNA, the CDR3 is TGTGCCACCGCCCCCGGGGGTAGCTCCTACAATGAGCAGTTCTTC.

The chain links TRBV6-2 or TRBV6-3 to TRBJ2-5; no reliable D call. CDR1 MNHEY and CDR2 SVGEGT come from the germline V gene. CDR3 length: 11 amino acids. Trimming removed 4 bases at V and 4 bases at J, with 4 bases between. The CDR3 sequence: CASSSPETQYF. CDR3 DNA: TGTGCCAGCAGTTCTCCAGAGACCCAGTACTTC.

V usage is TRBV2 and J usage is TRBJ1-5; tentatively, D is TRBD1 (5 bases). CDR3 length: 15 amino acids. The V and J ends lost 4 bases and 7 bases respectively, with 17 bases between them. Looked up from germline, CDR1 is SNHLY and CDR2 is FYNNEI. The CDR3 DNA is TGTGCCAGCAGTGGGAGGCAGGGCGCGGGGCAGCCCCAGCATTTT. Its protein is CASSGRQGAGQPQHF.

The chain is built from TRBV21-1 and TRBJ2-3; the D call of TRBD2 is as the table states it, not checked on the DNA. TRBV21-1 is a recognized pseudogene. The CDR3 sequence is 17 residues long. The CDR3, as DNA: TGTGCCAGCAGCTCCCCTAGCGGGGGGGCCGCCACAGATACGCAGTATTTT. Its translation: CASSSPSGGAATDTQYF.

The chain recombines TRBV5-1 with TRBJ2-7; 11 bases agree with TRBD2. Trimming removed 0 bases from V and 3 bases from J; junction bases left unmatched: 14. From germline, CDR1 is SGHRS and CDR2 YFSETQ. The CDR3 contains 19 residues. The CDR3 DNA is TGCGCCAGCAGCTTGGGGAGACTAGCGGGGTCGCTACCCTTCTACGAGCAGTACTTC. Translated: CASSLGRLAGSLPFYEQYF.

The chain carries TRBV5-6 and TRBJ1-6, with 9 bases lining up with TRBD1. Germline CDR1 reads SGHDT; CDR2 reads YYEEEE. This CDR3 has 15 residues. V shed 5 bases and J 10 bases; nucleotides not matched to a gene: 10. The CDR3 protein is CASREGDRARSPLHF. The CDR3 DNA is TGTGCCAGCAGGGAGGGGGACAGGGCAAGGTCACCCCTCCACTTT.

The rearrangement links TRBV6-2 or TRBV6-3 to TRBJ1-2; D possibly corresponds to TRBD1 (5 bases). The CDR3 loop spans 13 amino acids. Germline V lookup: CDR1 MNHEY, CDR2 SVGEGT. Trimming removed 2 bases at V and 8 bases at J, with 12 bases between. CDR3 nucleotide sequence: TGTGCCAGCAGTTACGGACCCGGACAAGGCTACACCTTC. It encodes CASSYGPGQGYTF.

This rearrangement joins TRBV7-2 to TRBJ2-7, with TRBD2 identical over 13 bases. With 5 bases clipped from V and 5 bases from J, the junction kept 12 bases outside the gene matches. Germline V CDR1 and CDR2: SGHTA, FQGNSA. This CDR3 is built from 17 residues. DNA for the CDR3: TGTGCCAGCAGCCACCCCCGGACTAGCGGGGGAAGGCACGAGCAGTACTTC. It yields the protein CASSHPRTSGGRHEQYF.

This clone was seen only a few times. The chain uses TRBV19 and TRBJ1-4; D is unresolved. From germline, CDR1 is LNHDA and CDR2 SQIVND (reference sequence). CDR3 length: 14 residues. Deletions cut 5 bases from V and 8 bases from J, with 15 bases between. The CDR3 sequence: CASSVTNSVEKLFF. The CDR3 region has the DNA TGTGCCAGTAGTGTCACGAATAGTGTCGAAAAACTGTTTTTT.

The CDR3 region has the DNA TGTGCCAGCAGTGAAAGGGACAGGGTAGAAAAACTGTTTTTT. It codes for CASSERDRVEKLFF. This chain joins TRBV6-1 and TRBJ1-4; TRBD1 matches 9 bases. Unmatched junction bases numbered 3, after V lost 2 bases and J lost 8 bases. Germline CDR1 MNHNS, CDR2 SASEGT. The CDR3 spans 14 residues.

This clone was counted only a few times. The DNA for the CDR3 is TGTGCCAGCAGCTTAGCAGGGACAGGGGGCAGCGAGCAGTACTTC. Translation: CASSLAGTGGSEQYF. The chain joins TRBV7-8 to TRBJ2-7; the match to TRBD1 covers 12 bases. The CDR3 runs to 15 residues. Germline CDR1 and CDR2: SGHVS and FQNEAQ. V was clipped by 0 bases and J by 6 bases; unmatched bases: 3.

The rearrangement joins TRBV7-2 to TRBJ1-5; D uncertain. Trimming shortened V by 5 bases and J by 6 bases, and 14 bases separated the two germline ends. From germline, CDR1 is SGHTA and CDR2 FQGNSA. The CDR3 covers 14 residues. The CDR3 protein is CASSLQSRGQPQHF. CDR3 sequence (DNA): TGTGCCAGCAGCCTCCAGTCCCGGGGTCAGCCCCAGCATTTT. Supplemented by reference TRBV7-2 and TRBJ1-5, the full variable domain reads GAGVSQSPSNKVTEKGKDVELRCDPISGHTALYWYRQSLGQGLEFLIYFQGNSAPDKSGLPSDRFSAERTGGSVSTLTIQRTQQEDSAVYLCASSLQSRGQPQHFGDGTRLSIL.

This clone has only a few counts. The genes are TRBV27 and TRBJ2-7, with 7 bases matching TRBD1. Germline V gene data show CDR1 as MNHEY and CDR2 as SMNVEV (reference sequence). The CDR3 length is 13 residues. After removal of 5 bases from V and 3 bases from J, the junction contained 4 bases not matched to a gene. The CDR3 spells CASSLRTGYEQYV. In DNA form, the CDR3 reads TGTGCCAGCAGTCTAAGGACAGGCTACGAGCAGTACGTC.

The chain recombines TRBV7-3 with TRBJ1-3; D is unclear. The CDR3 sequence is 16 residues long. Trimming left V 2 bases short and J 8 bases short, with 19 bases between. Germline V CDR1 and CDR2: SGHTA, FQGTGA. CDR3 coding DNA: TGTGCCAGCAGCTTACCGGCCGGAGGTATTAGGGACACCATATATTTT. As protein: CASSLPAGGIRDTIYF.

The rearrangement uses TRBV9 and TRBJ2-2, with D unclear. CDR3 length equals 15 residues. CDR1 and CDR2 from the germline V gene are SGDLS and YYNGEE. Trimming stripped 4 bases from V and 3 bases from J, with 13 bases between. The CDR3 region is CASSPRRVDTGELFF. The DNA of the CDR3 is TGTGCCAGCAGCCCCCGACGGGTGGACACCGGGGAGCTGTTTTTT.

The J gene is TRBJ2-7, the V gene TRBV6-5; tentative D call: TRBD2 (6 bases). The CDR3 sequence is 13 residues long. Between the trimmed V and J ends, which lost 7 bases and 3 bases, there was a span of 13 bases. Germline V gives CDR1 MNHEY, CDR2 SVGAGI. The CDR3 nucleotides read TGTGCCAGCAATCGGGGCGGGAACTACGAGCAGTACGTC. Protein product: CASNRGGNYEQYV.

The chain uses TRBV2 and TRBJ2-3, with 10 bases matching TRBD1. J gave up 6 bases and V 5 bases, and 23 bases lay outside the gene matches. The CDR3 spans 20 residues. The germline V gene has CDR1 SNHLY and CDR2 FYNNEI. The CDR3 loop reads CASSPPDRGISPSNVDTQYF. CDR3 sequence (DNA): TGTGCCAGCAGTCCTCCGGACAGGGGGATCTCTCCTTCGAATGTGGATACGCAGTATTTT.

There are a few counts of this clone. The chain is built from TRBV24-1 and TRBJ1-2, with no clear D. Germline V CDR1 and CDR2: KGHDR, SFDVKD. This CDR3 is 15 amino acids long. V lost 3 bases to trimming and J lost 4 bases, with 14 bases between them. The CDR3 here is CATSDPRGVPYGYTF. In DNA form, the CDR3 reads TGTGCCACCAGTGATCCCCGGGGAGTTCCCTATGGCTACACCTTC.

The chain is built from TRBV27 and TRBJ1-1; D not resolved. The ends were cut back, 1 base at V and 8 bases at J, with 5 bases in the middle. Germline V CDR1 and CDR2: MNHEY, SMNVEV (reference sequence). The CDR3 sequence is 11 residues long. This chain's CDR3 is CASSLYGEAFF. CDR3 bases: TGTGCCAGCAGTTTATACGGGGAAGCTTTCTTT.

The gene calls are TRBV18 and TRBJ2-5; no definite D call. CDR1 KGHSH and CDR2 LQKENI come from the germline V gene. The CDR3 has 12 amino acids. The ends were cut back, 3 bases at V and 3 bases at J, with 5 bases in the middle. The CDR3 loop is CASSPSEETQYF. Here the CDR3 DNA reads TGTGCCAGCTCACCGTCCGAAGAGACCCAGTACTTC.

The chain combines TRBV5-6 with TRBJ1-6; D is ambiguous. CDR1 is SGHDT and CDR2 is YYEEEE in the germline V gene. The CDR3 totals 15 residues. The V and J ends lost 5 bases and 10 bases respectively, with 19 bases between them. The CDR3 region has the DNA TGTGCCAGCAGGTCCGGTCCCCGAGGTGGCTCACCCCTCCACTTT. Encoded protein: CASRSGPRGGSPLHF.

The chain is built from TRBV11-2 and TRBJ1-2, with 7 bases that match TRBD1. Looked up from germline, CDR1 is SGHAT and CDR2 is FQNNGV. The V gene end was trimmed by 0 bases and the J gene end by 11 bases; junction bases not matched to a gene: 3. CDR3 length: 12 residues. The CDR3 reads CASSLETGRYTF. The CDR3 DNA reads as TGTGCCAGCAGCTTAGAGACAGGGAGGTACACCTTC.